This T cell receptor beta chain comes out of a study of T cell responses to AZD1222 COVID-19 vaccine. As for the study in general: Investigators merged groups given second doses at roughly 4 or roughly 12 weeks.

Worth noting for this clone: Its antigen is unknown.

The assay was immunoSEQ multiplex PCR, and TCRdb's table has in-frame clones only and misses some. The sample includes under 150,000 clones, about 93% seen only once; the top ten take about 5%. Germline V CDR1 and CDR2: LNHDA, SQIVND (reference sequence). V shed 3 bases, J shed 6 bases, and the junction held 5 bases outside the gene matches. The CDR3 has 14 residues. General study findings and limits: Of spike-specific TCRs, nearly half reportedly target regions left unmutated in variants. Spike-spanning, vaccine-associated CD4 TCRs were dominant at 160-218 and 743-854. Mostly white British, mostly female donors; authors suggested clonal diversity may be underestimated.

This sequence was found in an adult in good health. The genes are TRBV19 and TRBJ1-2, with TRBD1 identical over 9 bases. The material was peripheral blood, obtained on day 0 of AZD1222 vaccination. This CDR3 is CASSIYRGLDGYTF. In DNA form, the CDR3 reads TGTGCCAGTAGTATCTACAGGGGGCTAGATGGCTACACCTTC.